These 5 T cell receptor beta chains originate from one sample sequenced in a study of OX40 agonist ivuxolimab in advanced cancers. Sequencing was performed with immunoSEQ multiplex PCR; in TCRdb, only in-frame clones are kept and a portion is missing. The data contain about 77,000 clones, roughly 90% of them seen just once; the ten biggest clones take up 2.5%. The sample here was CD4+ or CD8+ T cells sorted from blood, taken in a trial of the OX40 agonist ivuxolimab. The receptors were gathered from an adult with an advanced solid tumor such as melanoma, head and neck, liver or kidney cancer.

The chain links TRBV4-1 to TRBJ1-2; 8 nucleotides align to TRBD1. CDR3 length equals 14 residues. With V trimmed by 3 bases and J by 4 bases, 4 bases remained unmatched. Germline-derived CDR1 and CDR2 are MGHRA and YSYEKL. The CDR3 nucleotides are TGCGCCAGCAGCCACCCCGGACAGGGCTATGGCTACACCTTC. This sequence encodes CASSHPGQGYGYTF.

J is TRBJ2-3 and V is TRBV28; the D gene could be TRBD1 or TRBD2 (5 bases each). This CDR3 contains 15 residues. Germline CDR1 is MDHEN and CDR2 is SYDVKM. Deletions cut 5 bases from V and 7 bases from J, with 19 bases between. CDR3 region: CASSPAGAQGYTQYF. CDR3 nucleotide sequence: TGTGCCAGCAGTCCCGCGGGCGCCCAGGGTTATACGCAGTATTTT. Full variable domain (outside the CDR3, taken from reference TRBV28 and TRBJ2-3): DVKVTQSSRYLVKRTGEKVFLECVQDMDHENMFWYRQDPGLGLRLIYFSYDVKMKEKGDIPEGYSVSREKKERFSLILESASTNQTSMYLCASSPAGAQGYTQYFGPGTRLTVL.

The genes are TRBV2 and TRBJ2-5; 14 nucleotides agree with TRBD2. V trimming: 6 bases; J trimming: 10 bases; junction bases outside the gene matches: 7. The CDR3 covers 14 residues. Germline V gene data show CDR1 as SNHLY and CDR2 as FYNNEI. DNA for the CDR3: TGTGCCAGCAGGGGGACTAGCGGGAGTATTATCCAGTACTTC. It translates to CASRGTSGSIIQYF.

This chain connects TRBV5-4 to TRBJ1-2, with D maybe TRBD1 (6 bases). Germline values: CDR1 SGHNT, CDR2 YYREEE (reference sequence). The CDR3 totals 14 residues. Between the trimmed V and J ends, which lost 4 bases and 2 bases, there was a span of 12 bases. CDR3 region: CASSTPTGNYGYTF. CDR3 DNA sequence: TGTGCCAGCAGCACCCCGACAGGAAACTATGGCTACACCTTC.

The chain uses TRBV6-5 and TRBJ2-5; D may be TRBD2 (6 bases). Germline lookup yields CDR1 MNHEY and CDR2 SVGAGI. The length of the CDR3 is 12 residues. V was clipped by 6 bases and J by 7 bases, with 12 bases between them. The CDR3 protein is CASSTPGGTQYF. The CDR3 coding sequence is TGTGCCAGCAGCACCCCCGGGGGGACCCAGTACTTC.